Listed here are 32 T cell receptor beta chains from one sample, sequenced in a study of shared clonotypes between healthy human individuals. Using immunoSEQ multiplex PCR, the repertoire was profiled, and TCRdb retains in-frame clones only, with some absent. The data hold under 2.5 million clones, with 92% observed a single time. The sample consisted of naive CD4+ T cells from PBMCs. Regarding subset: CD45RA+ positively selected. These receptors were collected from a man between 18 and 29 years old in good health. Some clones in this sample may be carry-over from other donors' samples.

The chain has TRBV15 and TRBJ2-5; maybe TRBD2 (6 bases). The germline V gene encodes CDR1 LNHNV and CDR2 YYDKDF (reference sequence). This CDR3 region has 14 residues. Trimming removed 0 bases at V and 4 bases at J, with 9 bases between. The CDR3 spells CATSRDQAGETQYF. CDR3 sequence (DNA): TGTGCCACCAGCAGAGATCAAGCGGGAGAGACCCAGTACTTC.

The rearrangement uses TRBV28 and TRBJ1-5; unclear D gene. Germline V gives CDR1 MDHEN, CDR2 SYDVKM. This CDR3 region has 15 residues. Trimming removed 8 bases from V and 3 bases from J, with 17 bases in between. The CDR3 DNA is TGTGCCAGCCGAGTGAGGGATCTAGCCAATCAGCCCCAGCATTTT. Protein sequence: CASRVRDLANQPQHF.

This rearrangement joins TRBV5-1 to TRBJ2-5, with 8 bases that match TRBD1. The CDR3 sequence is 21 residues long. Germline CDR1 reads SGHRS; CDR2 reads YFSETQ. Germline trimming cut 0 bases from V and 2 bases from J; bases unmatched to any gene: 21. CDR3 in amino acids: CASSLGWQNRGNPRRQETQYF. For the CDR3, the DNA is TGCGCCAGCAGCTTGGGTTGGCAGAACAGGGGGAACCCCAGGAGGCAAGAGACCCAGTACTTC.

This chain uses TRBV7-3 with TRBJ2-1, with D tentatively TRBD1 or TRBD2 (5 bases each). From germline, CDR1 is SGHTA and CDR2 FQGTGA. V was pared by 6 bases and J by 2 bases, with 14 bases between. The CDR3 consists of 15 residues. The CDR3 DNA reads TGTGCCAGCAGTTGGGGCGGGCACCCCTACAATGAGCAGTTCTTC. This sequence encodes CASSWGGHPYNEQFF.

This chain connects TRBV7-2 to TRBJ1-2; D gene uncertain. Germline CDR1 is SGHTA and CDR2 is FQGNSA. V was cut by 1 base and J by 8 bases, with 17 bases left in between. The CDR3 totals 15 residues. CDR3 DNA: TGTGCCAGCAGCTTAGTGGAGGGCGCCGTATCCGGCTACACCTTC. Its translation is CASSLVEGAVSGYTF. The full variable domain, with the rest looked up from reference TRBV7-2 and TRBJ1-2, is GAGVSQSPSNKVTEKGKDVELRCDPISGHTALYWYRQSLGQGLEFLIYFQGNSAPDKSGLPSDRFSAERTGGSVSTLTIQRTQQEDSAVYLCASSLVEGAVSGYTFGSGTRLTVV.

This clone was found once. This rearrangement joins TRBV6-5 to TRBJ2-1, with a possible D match to TRBD2 (6 bases). The CDR3 is 15 residues long. Germline V gene lookup returns CDR1 MNHEY and CDR2 SVGAGI. The V and J ends lost 5 bases and 2 bases respectively, with 13 bases between them. The CDR3 DNA is TGTGCCAGCAGTATAGGCGGAGGGACCTACAATGAGCAGTTCTTC. Protein sequence: CASSIGGGTYNEQFF.

This chain connects TRBV29-1 to TRBJ2-2, with D possibly matching TRBD2 (6 bases). Germline V CDR1 and CDR2: SQVTM, ANQGSEA. The CDR3 runs 13 residues. The ends were cut back, 6 bases at V and 4 bases at J, with 12 bases in the middle. CDR3: CSVAGIFTGELFF. CDR3 DNA: TGCAGCGTCGCGGGAATCTTCACCGGGGAGCTGTTTTTT.

The rearrangement joins TRBV6-1 to TRBJ1-5; 10 positions agree with TRBD1. The V segment lost 6 bases and the J segment 2 bases; nucleotides outside the gene matches: 4. The V gene's germline CDR1 is MNHNS and CDR2 SASEGT. The CDR3 consists of 15 residues. This CDR3 is CASRGQGSGNQPQHF. The CDR3 DNA is TGTGCCAGCAGGGGACAGGGGTCCGGCAATCAGCCCCAGCATTTT.

The CDR3 sequence: CASSVTGSRATQYF. The CDR3, as DNA: TGTGCCAGCAGCGTGACAGGGAGTCGGGCGACCCAGTACTTC. The chain is built from TRBV7-3 and TRBJ2-5; TRBD1 matches at 7 bases. The germline V gene encodes CDR1 SGHTA and CDR2 FQGTGA. Germline trimming cut 5 bases from V and 7 bases from J; bases unmatched to any gene: 10. The CDR3 totals 14 residues.

This sequence joins TRBV15 and TRBJ2-2; 9 bases are a match to TRBD1. J lost 6 bases, V lost 1 base, and 9 bases had no gene match. Germline-derived CDR1 and CDR2 are LNHNV and YYDKDF (reference sequence). The CDR3 is made up of 17 amino acids. CDR3 protein: CATSRGDRTGVAGELFF. DNA for the CDR3: TGTGCCACCAGCAGAGGCGACCGGACAGGGGTGGCCGGGGAGCTGTTTTTT.

The chain links TRBV2 to TRBJ2-7, with 10 positions matching TRBD2. The ends lost 0 bases at V and 6 bases at J; junction bases unmatched: 8. The CDR3 covers 16 residues. Germline V gene sequence: CDR1 SNHLY, CDR2 FYNNEI. The CDR3 here is CASSEARLAGDSEQYF. CDR3 DNA sequence: TGTGCCAGCAGTGAAGCGCGGCTAGCGGGAGATAGCGAGCAGTACTTC.

The chain links TRBV2 to TRBJ2-7; 9 bases are a match to TRBD2. The CDR3 runs 14 residues. Germline assignment: CDR1 SNHLY and CDR2 FYNNEI. After removal of 3 bases from V and 2 bases from J, the junction contained 2 bases not matched to a gene. DNA of the CDR3: TGTGCCAGCAGTGATCTAGCGGGGCCCTACGAGCAGTACTTC. It codes for CASSDLAGPYEQYF.

V usage is TRBV5-8 and J usage is TRBJ2-3; no clear D. Germline loops: CDR1 SGHTS, CDR2 YDEGEE. This CDR3 region has 15 residues. V was trimmed by 1 base and J by 5 bases, leaving 14 bases between them. CDR3 coding DNA: TGTGCCAGCAGCTTGCGTCTGATTAATCAAGATACGCAGTATTTT. Translation: CASSLRLINQDTQYF.

The chain combines TRBV9 with TRBJ1-3; possible D gene TRBD1, 6 bases. Germline V lookup: CDR1 SGDLS, CDR2 YYNGEE. The length of the CDR3 is 17 residues. The V and J ends lost 2 bases and 3 bases respectively, with 18 bases between them. Written as DNA, the CDR3 is TGTGCCAGCAGCGTGGGAGGACAGTTAGATATTGGAAACACCATATATTTT. Its translation is CASSVGGQLDIGNTIYF.

The chain uses TRBV7-8 and TRBJ2-7; TRBD2 agrees at 11 bases. The CDR3 length is 17 residues. V shed 1 base and J 3 bases; nucleotides not matched to a gene: 8. Germline CDR1 is SGHVS and CDR2 is FQNEAQ. The DNA of the CDR3 is TGTGCCAGCAGCTTAGTACTAGCGGGAGTGGGGTACTACGAGCAGTACTTC. Protein: CASSLVLAGVGYYEQYF.

The chain employs TRBV6-1 and TRBJ2-7, with D hard to call. This CDR3 is 12 amino acids long. CDR1 MNHNS and CDR2 SASEGT come from the germline V gene. V was trimmed by 2 bases and J by 5 bases, leaving 7 bases between them. In DNA, the CDR3 is TGTGCCAGCAGTGAATATATCCACGAGCAGTACTTC. Translated: CASSEYIHEQYF.

This clone was recorded only once. The same CDR3 arises from other DNA sequences in this sample as well. This chain connects TRBV5-1 to TRBJ1-3, with D unresolved. Trimming cost V 0 bases and J 3 bases, with 7 bases left between them. This CDR3 comprises 14 residues. Per the germline V gene, CDR1 is SGHRS and CDR2 is YFSETQ. CDR3 DNA sequence: TGCGCCAGCAGCTTGGGCCAGCTTGGAAACACCATATATTTT. It encodes CASSLGQLGNTIYF.

This chain uses TRBV7-2 with TRBJ2-7; D is undetermined. Germline CDR1 and CDR2: SGHTA and FQGNSA. The V end lost 4 bases, the J end lost 2 bases, and 12 bases lay between the germline ends. The CDR3 length is 14 residues. CDR3 region: CASSSPRRTYEQYF. Here the CDR3 DNA reads TGTGCCAGCAGCTCTCCCCGCCGTACCTACGAGCAGTACTTC.

In its sample, this clone was seen a few times. Within the sample, other DNA sequences also encode this same CDR3. The chain recombines TRBV29-1 with TRBJ1-1; unclear D gene. V lost 4 bases, J lost 0 bases, and 6 bases lay in between. The germline V gene has CDR1 SQVTM and CDR2 ANQGSEA. The CDR3 covers 12 residues. CDR3 nucleotides: TGCAGCGTTGGTGGCCTGAACACTGAAGCTTTCTTT. Translating gives CSVGGLNTEAFF. Full variable domain (rest looked up from reference TRBV29-1 and TRBJ1-1): SAVISQKPSRDICQRGTSLTIQCQVDSQVTMMFWYRQQPGQSLTLIATANQGSEATYESGFVIDKFPISRPNLTFSTLTVSNMSPEDSSIYLCSVGGLNTEAFFGQGTRLTVV.

This chain joins TRBV18 and TRBJ1-2; D gene ambiguous. The germline V gene has CDR1 KGHSH and CDR2 LQKENI. This CDR3 comprises 13 residues. The ends were cut back, 5 bases at V and 4 bases at J, with 11 bases in the middle. CDR3 nucleotides: TGTGCCAGCTCAGGTGACACCTTCTATGGCTACACCTTC. The encoded protein is CASSGDTFYGYTF.

There are a few counts of this clone. Additional DNA sequences in this sample encode the identical CDR3. V and J are TRBV27 and TRBJ1-1; D is unresolved. Germline V CDR1 and CDR2: MNHEY, SMNVEV (reference sequence). Trimming shortened V by 0 bases and J by 0 bases, and 2 bases separated the two germline ends. The CDR3 sequence is 13 residues long. The CDR3 protein is CASSLSVNTEAFF. CDR3 nucleotides: TGTGCCAGCAGTTTATCGGTGAACACTGAAGCTTTCTTT.

This chain links TRBV9 with TRBJ1-3; D uncertain. The CDR3 loop spans 19 amino acids. The germline gives CDR1 SGDLS, CDR2 YYNGEE. Trimming took 0 bases from V and 0 from J, leaving 19 bases between them. DNA for the CDR3: TGTGCCAGCAGCGTAGAGGAGGGCCCAAGCCCCGGCTCTGGAAACACCATATATTTT. Translating gives CASSVEEGPSPGSGNTIYF.

This rearrangement joins TRBV2 to TRBJ1-2; D not certain. The germline gives CDR1 SNHLY, CDR2 FYNNEI. V dropped 6 bases and J dropped 4 bases, with 9 bases sitting between them. There are 12 residues in the CDR3. CDR3 DNA sequence: TGTGCCAGCAGGACCGGGAGCTATGGCTACACCTTC. It codes for CASRTGSYGYTF.

This clone appeared a few times. The chain employs TRBV2 and TRBJ2-7; 7 nucleotides match TRBD1. Germline V gene data show CDR1 as SNHLY and CDR2 as FYNNEI. The CDR3 spans 12 residues. With V trimmed by 9 bases and J by 1 base, 3 bases remained unmatched. In nucleotides, the CDR3 is TGTGCCAGTGGGACAGTTTCCTACGAGCAGTACTTC. Amino acid sequence: CASGTVSYEQYF.

The chain uses TRBV2 and TRBJ1-1, with TRBD1 matching over 7 bases. Germline loops: CDR1 SNHLY, CDR2 FYNNEI. With 8 bases clipped from V and 7 bases from J, the junction kept 13 bases outside the gene matches. The CDR3 is made up of 14 amino acids. CDR3 loop: CASRAEGARGEAFF. CDR3 nucleotide sequence: TGTGCCAGCCGAGCCGAGGGGGCTAGGGGTGAAGCTTTCTTT.

In DNA, the CDR3 is TGTGCCAGTAGCCAGAACCACAGGGGACAGAACACTGAAGCTTTCTTT. Translating gives CASSQNHRGQNTEAFF. The chain uses TRBV19 and TRBJ1-1; 7 bases are a match to TRBD1. Germline V gene data show CDR1 as LNHDA and CDR2 as SQIVND (reference sequence). J lost 1 base, V lost 6 bases, and 11 bases had no gene match. The CDR3 consists of 16 residues.

The chain employs TRBV29-1 and TRBJ2-1; D is possibly TRBD1 or TRBD2 (5 bases each). The V gene's germline CDR1 is SQVTM and CDR2 ANQGSEA. Trimming took off 3 bases at V and 8 bases at J, with 11 bases between the two ends. The CDR3 loop spans 12 amino acids. CDR3 region: CSVERQGHEQFF. CDR3 in DNA: TGCAGCGTTGAGAGGCAGGGACATGAGCAGTTCTTC.

The rearrangement links TRBV6-6 to TRBJ2-7; 7 nucleotides agree with TRBD1. There are 14 residues in the CDR3. V trimming: 6 bases; J trimming: 1 base; junction bases outside the gene matches: 6. CDR1 is MNHNY, CDR2 SVGAGI, per germline (reference sequence). CDR3 region: CASSPPRGSYEQYF. As DNA, the CDR3 is TGTGCCAGCAGCCCTCCCAGGGGGTCCTACGAGCAGTACTTC.

The V and J genes are TRBV2 and TRBJ2-1, with D maybe TRBD2 (6 bases). The germline V gene has CDR1 SNHLY and CDR2 FYNNEI. Trimming removed 4 bases at V and 4 bases at J, with 14 bases between. CDR3 length: 15 residues. The CDR3 loop is CASSAIADYYNEQFF. The CDR3 DNA follows: TGTGCCAGCAGTGCGATAGCGGACTATTACAATGAGCAGTTCTTC. Full variable domain (remainder filled in from reference TRBV2 and TRBJ2-1): EPEVTQTPSHQVTQMGQEVILRCVPISNHLYFYWYRQILGQKVEFLVSFYNNEISEKSEIFDDQFSVERPDGSNFTLKIRSTKLEDSAMYFCASSAIADYYNEQFFGPGTRLTVL.

Worth noting for this clone: The CDR3 carries no conserved terminal phenylalanine or tryptophan, so it likely arises from a read error. The limits of the CDR3 on the DNA are not certain, so only TCRdb's listed CDR3 is given. The V call is TRBV6-1, the J call TRBJ1-1; the tabulated D call, TRBD1, remains unverified against the DNA. Ends included, the CDR3 has 11 residues. Germline V CDR1 and CDR2: MNHNS, SASEGT. CDR3 loop: CASSGVLLTGS.

The chain uses TRBV6-1 and TRBJ2-7; no firm D call. Deletions cut 9 bases from V and 5 bases from J, with 11 bases between. Germline V gene lookup returns CDR1 MNHNS and CDR2 SASEGT. The CDR3 length is 11 residues. CDR3 sequence: CASRTWDEQYF. Written as DNA, the CDR3 is TGTGCCAGTCGGACCTGGGACGAGCAGTACTTC.

The chain couples TRBV29-1 to TRBJ2-7, with D possibly being TRBD2 (6 bases). With 2 bases removed from V and 7 bases from J, the gap between germline ends came to 12 bases. This CDR3 spans 12 amino acids. In germline, CDR1 is SQVTM, CDR2 ANQGSEA. CDR3 bases: TGCAGCGTTGAAACTACAAGCGGGGAGCAGTACTTC. It is translated as CSVETTSGEQYF.